A selection of T cell receptor beta chains follows, all from one sample in a study of response to subunit inactivated influenza vaccine. TCRdb reprocessed the RT-PCR reads with MiXCR, giving one entry per CDR3 protein. The table shows about 800,000 distinct CDR3 sequences, with roughly 20% occurring only once. The sample here was PBMCs from blood, taken roughly 5 days after vaccination. The receptors derive from a man aged 50 to 59 who received an inactivated influenza vaccine. CDR3s include the opening cysteine and the closing phenylalanine or tryptophan. A D gene is named only where the DNA matches it firmly. Part of the rows lack a size; the others show once, few, many or a class for expanded clones.

clone size | J gene | V gene | D gene | CDR3 DNA | CDR3 protein
few | TRBJ2-2 | TRBV9 | . | TGTGCCAGCAGCGTCGAGGGGCCGGGCACCGGGGAGCTGTTTTTT | CASSVEGPGTGELFF
many | TRBJ2-2 | TRBV7-2 | . | TGTGCCAGCAGCTTTCGAGAGGCCGGGGAGCTGTTTTTT | CASSFREAGELFF
. | TRBJ2-7 | TRBV28 | . | TGTGCCAGCAGTTACTCGCGAGGGGGACTCTACGAGCAGTACTTC | CASSYSRGGLYEQYF
few | TRBJ2-1 | TRBV29-1 | TRBD2 | TGCAGCGGTGCCGGGACTAGCGGGAGGGCCAACAATGAGCAGTTCTTC | CSGAGTSGRANNEQFF
many | TRBJ2-1 | TRBV7-2 | . | TGTGCCAGCACTTCTGGATCGGCTTACTACAATGAGCAGTTCTTC | CASTSGSAYYNEQFF
few | TRBJ2-7 | TRBV12-3/TRBV12-4 | TRBD1 | TGTGCCAGCAGTTTATACAGGGGCTTCTCCTACGAGCAGTACTTC | CASSLYRGFSYEQYF
few | TRBJ2-5 | TRBV20-1 | TRBD1 | TGCAGTGCTTTGAACAGGGGTTCGAAGACCCAGTACTTC | CSALNRGSKTQYF
. | TRBJ2-2 | TRBV29-1 | . | TGCAGCGTGAGGGGAGACACCGGGGAGCTGTTTTTT | CSVRGDTGELFF
. | TRBJ2-7 | TRBV20-1 | TRBD2 | TGCAGTGCTAGAATGAGCGGGAGGGCAAACGAGCAGTACTTC | CSARMSGRANEQYF
. | TRBJ2-6 | TRBV18 | . | TGTGCCAGCCCCCAGTCCTCTGGGGCCAACGTCCTGACTTTC | CASPQSSGANVLTF
few | TRBJ2-2 | TRBV4-3 | . | TGCGCCAGCAGCCAAGCTCGGGAAGGGAGCACCGGGGAGCTGTTTTTT | CASSQAREGSTGELFF
. | TRBJ1-1 | TRBV4-2 | . | TGTGCCAGCAGCCCGGGGATTGAAGCTTTCTTT | CASSPGIEAFF
. | TRBJ1-2 | TRBV4-3 | . | TGCGCCAGCAGCCACACATCCGGGGATGGCTACACCTTC | CASSHTSGDGYTF
many | TRBJ1-1 | TRBV12-3/TRBV12-4 | TRBD1 | TGTGCCAGCAGTCGGACAGGGCTTGGTGAGACTGAAGCTTTCTTT | CASSRTGLGETEAFF
. | TRBJ1-4 | TRBV6-5 | . | TGTGCCAGCAGCTTCGACAGGGAAAAACTGTTTTTT | CASSFDREKLFF
. | TRBJ1-1 | TRBV15 | . | TGTGCCACCAGCAGAGAGTCGACACTTTTGAACACTGAAGCTTTCTTT | CATSRESTLLNTEAFF
few | TRBJ1-6 | TRBV6-4 | . | TGTGCCAGCAGTGACCAAATCGGTTCACCCCTCCACTTT | CASSDQIGSPLHF
few | TRBJ2-2 | TRBV5-5 | TRBD1 | TGTGCCAGCAGCTTGGCACCAGACAGGGTCGACACCGGGGAGCTGTTTTTT | CASSLAPDRVDTGELFF
once | TRBJ1-1 | TRBV28 | . | TGTGCCAGCAGTTTATGGAGCACTGAAGCTTTCTTT | CASSLWSTEAFF
few | TRBJ2-5 | TRBV25-1 | . | TGTGCCAGCAGTGAACGGAAGGGGATTAGACCACAAGAGACCCAGTACTTC | CASSERKGIRPQETQYF
few | TRBJ2-1 | TRBV10-2 | TRBD1 | TGCGCCAGCAGAAACAGGGGATCCTACAATGAGCAGTTCTTC | CASRNRGSYNEQFF
once | TRBJ2-1 | TRBV24-1 | . | TGTGCCACCAGTGATTTTCGTGAGCAGTTCTTC | CATSDFREQFF
. | TRBJ2-2 | TRBV4-1 | . | TGCGCCAGCAGCCAGCAAAGGACGGAAACCGGGGAGCTGTTTTTT | CASSQQRTETGELFF
. | TRBJ2-1 | TRBV27 | TRBD2 | TGTGACAGCAGACCCGGGACTAGCGGGAGAAGTGGGGCATACAATGAGCAGTTCTTC | CDSRPGTSGRSGAYNEQFF
few | TRBJ2-2 | TRBV2 | . | TGTGCCAGCGGTCACAGGAAGGTCGCCGGGGAGCTGTTTTTT | CASGHRKVAGELFF
. | TRBJ1-4 | TRBV20-1 | TRBD1 | TGCAGTGCGCCCGACAGGGGGCAGGGTGAAAAACTGTTTTTT | CSAPDRGQGEKLFF
. | TRBJ2-7 | TRBV5-1 | TRBD2 | TGCGCCAGCAGCTTGCTTAGCGGGGACCCCTACGAGCAGTACTTC | CASSLLSGDPYEQYF